This T cell receptor (beta chain) was identified during a study of shared clonotypes between healthy human individuals (dated by TCRdb to the early 2020s). For context, the study as a whole: A few men and a couple of women, aged 18 to 49 years, made up the cohort. For each donor, CD4 naive and CD4 memory were each given three plates, CD8 naive was given two plates, and CD8 memory was given one plate. Blood TCR repertoires of several healthy adults were deeply sequenced to estimate repertoire size and the extent of clonotype sharing between individuals. To increase sequencing depth and limit assay-specific biases, TCR repertoire library preparation and sequencing were carried out by different laboratories using diverse techniques. Leukapheresis yielded between about 0.85 and 9.5 billion PBMCs per donor.

Healthy HIV-negative adults with no recently reported acute infections or vaccinations were included as donors. Every donor was a Caucasian adult living in Nashville, Tennessee, USA. CD4+ T cells were enriched by magnetic negative selection, after which naive cells were positively selected on CD45RA and the negative fraction was taken as the memory subset. Blood was collected by leukapheresis, and PBMCs were isolated by Ficoll-Histopaque density gradient centrifugation and then cryopreserved in liquid nitrogen vapor phase. Analytical flow cytometry was used to check the purity and quantity of every magnetically sorted T cell population. Genomic DNA was isolated from each sorted fraction and quantified by UV absorbance on a Nanodrop 2000c. Findings and caveats that apply to the study as a whole: The small number of donors limited the genetic and exposure-history diversity represented. Naive subsets generally had larger estimated clonotype richness than memory subsets. Sampling was limited to blood, and TCR repertoires in tissue likely differ from TCR repertoires in blood. Based on pairwise subsampling, the degree of clonotype sharing among donors was expected to be affected by sequencing depth. About 5% of naive CD4, around 4% of naive CD8, about 2.5% of memory CD4, and 0.35% to 0.5% of memory CD8 clonotypes were shared across a few donors. Compared with non-shared clonotypes, clonotypes shared by all four sorted-subset donors had higher generation probabilities. Incomplete sequencing was indicated by rarefaction of sorted-subset datasets, despite the large sequencing depth.

On this clone: The specificity of this receptor is unknown. Base qualities are not recorded, but no much larger clone differs from it by a single base.

Using the deep immunoSEQ assay, TCR CDR3 regions were amplified from genomic DNA by multiplex PCR. Genomic DNA extracted from each cell subset was distributed evenly over all wells of several immunoSEQ 96-well plates, and each plate served as one replicate. For sorted subsets, about 210 ng of genomic DNA, equivalent to 25,000 to 30,000 T cell genomes, went into each replicate PCR. Purified libraries were quantified with a Qubit 3.0 fluorometer, sized on a Bioanalyzer 2100, and re-quantified with the KAPA Library Quantification kit. Every immunoSEQ 96-well plate was sequenced on a separate single-read 150-cycle Illumina NextSeq 550 flow cell. Under the source paper's analysis protocol: The immunoSEQ output contained only junctional sequences without quality scores, so filtering could not match that applied to full-length reads. To assign V/J genes and CDR3, sequences were annotated against IMGT germline references using PyIR, a Python wrapper for IgBLAST v1.9. Any read was removed if the V/J assignment was weak (E-value above 1e-6), the CDR3 was missing, or the read contained stop codons, out-of-frame junctions, or ambiguous translated residues. V3J clonotypes were defined as sequences sharing an identical inferred V gene, J gene, and CDR3 amino acid sequence. The percentage overlap between two repertoires was calculated by dividing the number of shared unique clonotypes by the size of the smaller repertoire. RTK rarefaction, the Chao1 estimator, and Recon v2.1 estimates of unobserved clonotypes were used to assess repertoire richness. Generation probabilities were computed with OLGA for all TCRbeta clonotypes obtained by the gDNA method from several donors. TCRdb carries this immuneACCESS record with in-frame sequences only. Its versions omit some clonotypes, under half of them owing to an unresolved V gene in the studies checked, with the rest unexplained. V, J and clone size were drawn from that table, and D and trimming were deduced from the DNA. The sample contains some 1.4 million clones, about 96% of them found a single time. Jointly, the top ten make up approximately 1.1% of the sample.

The sample comprised naive CD4+ T cells sorted from blood. The cell subset or site tag for this specimen amounts to: CD45RA+ positively selected. The receptor was derived from a man aged 25 to 40 in good health.

The CDR3 amino acid sequence is: CASSVEGREVSNEQFF. Here is the DNA: TGTGCCAGCAGCGTAGAGGGGCGGGAGGTAAGCAATGAGCAGTTCTTC. The chain links TRBV9 with TRBJ2-1; TRBD2 agrees with 8 junctional bases. Taken from cysteine to phenylalanine, the CDR3 has 16 residues. Just the 48-base CDR3 DNA is kept, in frame starting at base 1. CDR1 is given as SGDLS and CDR2 as YYNGEE, both from the germline V gene. Trimmed from V: 0 bases; trimmed from J: 6 bases; junction bases lacking a gene match: 8.